Presented here are 10 T cell receptor beta chains from one specimen sequenced in a study of early T cells in non-severe SARS-CoV-2 infection. From the 5' RACE reads, TCRdb called clonotypes with MiXCR, one entry per CDR3 protein. The sample yields approximately 70,000 distinct CDR3 sequences, around 9.1% seen once. The source was whole blood, collected at baseline. The receptor source for this set is an adult who was a healthcare worker with PCR-confirmed SARS-CoV-2 infection or an uninfected control (not recorded which).

This clonotype was found a few times. The V gene is TRBV11-3, the J gene TRBJ1-1; D unresolved. Germline loops: CDR1 SGHNT, CDR2 YENEEA. This CDR3 has 15 residues. The V and J ends lost 5 bases and 0 bases respectively, with 13 bases between them. The CDR3 is CASSPPGSMNTEAFF. The CDR3, as DNA: TGTGCCAGCAGCCCCCCCGGCAGCATGAACACTGAAGCTTTCTTT.

This clonotype was counted ten times or more. The chain uses TRBV7-6 and TRBJ2-1; 9 bases agree with TRBD1. CDR1 is SGHVS, CDR2 FNYEAQ, per germline. The CDR3 spans 15 residues. The J segment lost 3 bases and the V segment lost 2 bases, leaving 2 bases of the junction unmatched. In DNA, the CDR3 is TGTGCCAGCAGCTTAACAGGGGGCCTCTACAATGAGCAGTTCTTC. Residues: CASSLTGGLYNEQFF. Full variable domain (missing parts from reference TRBV7-6 and TRBJ2-1): GAGVSQSPRYKVTKRGQDVALRCDPISGHVSLYWYRQALGQGPEFLTYFNYEAQQDKSGLPNDRFSAERPEGSISTLTIQRTEQRDSAMYRCASSLTGGLYNEQFFGPGTRLTVL.

Ten or more counts support this clonotype. The chain links TRBV10-3 to TRBJ1-1; D perhaps matches TRBD1 (5 bases). V was trimmed by 5 bases and J by 3 bases, leaving 13 bases between them. Germline V CDR1 and CDR2: ENHRY, SYGVKD. This CDR3 is 14 amino acids long. The CDR3 here is CAISSSSGDTEAFF. The CDR3 bases are TGTGCCATCAGTTCTTCTTCGGGGGACACTGAAGCTTTCTTT.

In this sample, this clonotype turned up a few times. This chain connects TRBV14 to TRBJ1-1, with D hard to call. This CDR3 spans 13 amino acids. Germline V CDR1 and CDR2: SGHDN, FVKESK. V was trimmed by 0 bases and J by 3 bases, leaving 5 bases between them. CDR3 nucleotides: TGTGCCAGCAGCCAAGAAGCATACACTGAAGCTTTCTTT. Protein product: CASSQEAYTEAFF.

This clonotype appeared a few times. V gene TRBV6-2 or TRBV6-3 combines with J gene TRBJ2-7, with D uncertain. The length of the CDR3 is 11 residues. Looked up from germline, CDR1 is MNHEY and CDR2 is SVGEGT. The V and J ends lost 5 bases and 6 bases respectively, with 8 bases between them. CDR3 nucleotides: TGTGCCAGCAGTGGTCCCCTCGAGCAGTACTTC. This sequence encodes CASSGPLEQYF.

This clonotype appeared many times. The rearrangement joins TRBV5-1 to TRBJ1-2; D unclear. Trimming removed 4 bases from V and 4 bases from J, with 11 bases in between. Looked up from germline, CDR1 is SGHRS and CDR2 is YFSETQ. This CDR3 is 13 amino acids long. CDR3 protein: CASSQDGTYGYTF. DNA for the CDR3: TGCGCCAGCAGCCAGGACGGCACCTATGGCTACACCTTC.

Comments on this clonotype: A read error may account for a junction end that differs from germline. The chain links TRBV7-9 to TRBJ2-3; D gene ambiguous. The CDR3 covers 12 residues. Germline CDR1 is SEHNR and CDR2 is FQNEAQ (reference sequence). This chain's CDR3 is CVSSSGGDTQYF. Written as DNA, the CDR3 is TGTGTCAGCAGCTCCGGCGGCGATACGCAGTATTTT.

This clonotype came up many times. The chain uses TRBV7-6 and TRBJ2-7, with D perhaps matching TRBD1 (6 bases). The CDR3 spans 15 residues. CDR1 and CDR2 (germline): SGHVS, FNYEAQ. V lost 1 base to trimming and J lost 0 bases, with 10 bases between them. CDR3 bases: TGTGCCAGCAGCTTAGAACAGGGTTCCTCCTACGAGCAGTACTTC. It translates to CASSLEQGSSYEQYF.

This clonotype was recorded a few times. This chain joins TRBV5-1 and TRBJ2-5; D may be TRBD2 (5 bases). The CDR3 runs 14 residues. Germline V gene sequence: CDR1 SGHRS, CDR2 YFSETQ. The V gene lost 7 bases and the J gene lost 4 bases, with 17 bases spanning the gap. The CDR3 DNA reads as TGCGCCAGCGGGCGGGCCGCCTCAGGAGAGACCCAGTACTTC. Protein product: CASGRAASGETQYF.

This clonotype was observed many times. The rearrangement uses TRBV20-1 and TRBJ1-1; D is ambiguous. CDR1 is DFQATT, CDR2 SNEGSKA, per germline (reference sequence). V was trimmed by 8 bases and J by 0 bases, leaving 13 bases between them. The CDR3 has 13 amino acids. CDR3 bases: TGCAGTACACCCCGGGTACTGAACACTGAAGCTTTCTTT. This gives the protein CSTPRVLNTEAFF.